The clone carrying this TCR beta chain was observed a handful of times. What it binds is unknown. The entry originates in a study of T cell repertoires in cytomegalovirus infection. Study details: Public TCR beta signature analysis indicated the presence of both CMV infection and matching HLA type.

TCRdb called the reads again in MiXCR, with one record for every CDR3 protein. The sample has 450,000 to 550,000 distinct CDR3 sequences, approximately 15% seen once. Trimming removed 0 bases from V and 1 base from J, with 14 bases in between. CDR1 SGHNT and CDR2 YYREEE come from the germline V gene (reference sequence). The CDR3 loop spans 16 amino acids. Notes on the study in general: HLA-C-restricted CMV-specific TCR beta clonotypes were dominant in the ex vivo response. Summed frequency of public TCR beta families distinguished CMV carriers with the relevant HLA.

Sequencing was done on a sample of CD8+ T cells from PBMCs. This rearrangement joins TRBV5-4 to TRBJ2-7, with D possibly TRBD2 on 6 matching bases. The TCR comes from a human donor in good health (CMV status not recorded). Some clones in this sample may be carry-over from other donors' samples. The CDR3 reads CASSLDPGEGSYEQYF. The CDR3 DNA reads TGTGCCAGCAGCTTGGATCCGGGAGAGGGATCCTACGAGCAGTACTTC.